This TCR beta chain is drawn from a study of T cells after yellow fever vaccination. TCRdb ran MiXCR on the 5' RACE reads and lists one entry per CDR3 protein. The repertoire has just over 300,000 distinct CDR3 sequences, about 3.5% of them found once; the top ten carry 23%. This CDR3 contains 13 residues. CDR1 and CDR2 (germline): LNHDA, SQIVND (reference sequence). V gave up 3 bases and J gave up 6 bases, with 11 bases separating them. The sequenced sample was PBMCs, obtained on the day of the yellow fever booster vaccination. The rearrangement joins TRBV19 to TRBJ1-2; D is uncertain. The TCR was taken from a man between 18 and 29 years old who received the YFV17D yellow fever vaccine. In DNA, the CDR3 is TGTGCCAGTAGTATGGTACGGTCACATGGCTACACCTTC. It translates to CASSMVRSHGYTF.